This passage covers 30 T cell receptor beta chains from one sample sequenced in a study of CD8 T cells in Susac syndrome (dated by TCRdb to the late 2010s). Receptors were amplified or captured by the immunoSEQ multiplex PCR assay. RNA was extracted using the RNeasy kit, and about 0.45 to 1 microgram was reverse transcribed with random hexamers. TCRdb reanalyzed the raw reads on its own, using fastp at Q25 for trimming and MiXCR for clone calling, and kept in-frame beta chains. Every distinct CDR3 protein forms one entry, paired with its most common genes and DNA. The table for this sample lists 200,000 to 300,000 distinct CDR3 sequences; almost 97% of them were counted only once. Approximately 0.1% of the sample belongs to the ten largest clones. Sequencing was performed on CD4+ T cells from PBMCs. The receptor set was obtained from a human donor with Susac syndrome.

J is TRBJ2-2 and V is TRBV29-1; D unresolved. Germline V gene data show CDR1 as SQVTM and CDR2 as ANQGSEA. CDR3 length: 15 residues. V was pared by 6 bases and J by 2 bases, with 16 bases between. CDR3 DNA sequence: TGCAGCGTAGCGAGCCGCCGAGTAAACACCGGGGAGCTGTTTTTT. Translation: CSVASRRVNTGELFF.

The chain's CDR3 is CASSPQGNYEQYF. The CDR3 DNA is TGTGCCAGCAGCCCACAGGGGAACTACGAGCAGTACTTC. The V call is TRBV7-9, the J call TRBJ2-7, with 7 bases identical to TRBD1. V shed 5 bases, J shed 3 bases, and the junction held 4 bases outside the gene matches. Germline values: CDR1 SEHNR, CDR2 FQNEAQ (reference sequence). The CDR3 loop spans 13 amino acids.

This chain connects TRBV10-3 to TRBJ1-1, with D tentatively TRBD1 (6 bases). The CDR3 sequence is 17 residues long. Germline V gene data show CDR1 as ENHRY and CDR2 as SYGVKD. V lost 3 bases and J lost 12, with 29 bases in between. CDR3 amino acids: CAISDPAPGTPNTEPFF. The CDR3, as DNA: TGTGCCATCAGTGACCCTGCTCCCGGGACACCCAACACTGAGCCTTTCTTT.

The chain carries TRBV7-3 and TRBJ2-1; TRBD2 matches 10 bases. Germline CDR1 reads SGHTA; CDR2 reads FQGTGA. The J segment lost 6 bases and the V segment lost 3 bases, leaving 2 bases of the junction unmatched. The CDR3 contains 14 residues. The CDR3 coding sequence is TGTGCCAGCAGCTTGGCTAGCGGGAGCAATGAGCAGTTCTTC. It is translated as CASSLASGSNEQFF.

V usage is TRBV3-1 and J usage is TRBJ1-1; possible D gene TRBD1, 5 bases. The CDR3 totals 12 residues. The V gene's germline CDR1 is LGHDT and CDR2 YNNKEL (reference sequence). V was trimmed by 3 bases and J by 10 bases, leaving 12 bases between them. The CDR3 DNA sequence: TGTGCCAGCAGCCACGGTGGGGGGGGAGCTTTCTTT. Encoded protein: CASSHGGGGAFF.

CDR3 sequence (DNA): TGCAGTGCCTCTCGAATCGGGCCAGGAAACACTGAAGCTTTCTTT. This sequence encodes CSASRIGPGNTEAFF. The chain combines TRBV20-1 with TRBJ1-1; D gene uncertain. The CDR3 consists of 15 residues. V lost 6 bases and J 2 bases, leaving 19 bases between the germline ends. CDR1 DFQATT and CDR2 SNEGSKA come from the germline V gene (reference sequence).

About this clonotype itself: The junction differs from germline at one of its ends, possibly a read error. This rearrangement joins TRBV23-1 to TRBJ2-7; no reliable D call. TRBV23-1 falls under the ORF class, with uncertain function. The CDR3 is 12 residues long. CDR3 bases: TGCGCCAGCAGTCATCGCGATAGGAGTTGGAACTTC. Its protein is CASSHRDRSWNF.

The rearrangement joins TRBV2 to TRBJ2-1; D is undetermined. Germline V gene sequence: CDR1 SNHLY, CDR2 FYNNEI. This CDR3 has 11 residues. The V and J ends lost 6 bases and 12 bases respectively, with 12 bases between them. The CDR3 DNA follows: TGTGCCAGCAGGCCGGGTGACGGGCAGTTCTTC. As protein: CASRPGDGQFF.

This chain connects TRBV9 to TRBJ2-5, with D possibly being TRBD1 (6 bases). The CDR3 extends over 14 amino acids. CDR1 is SGDLS and CDR2 is YYNGEE in the germline V gene. The germline V and J ends were trimmed by 7 bases and 1 base, with 14 bases remaining between them. DNA for the CDR3: TGTGCCAGCGGCAAAGGACAGACCCAAGAGACCCAGTACTTC. Amino acids: CASGKGQTQETQYF.

This clonotype was recorded once. The gene calls are TRBV30 and TRBJ2-5; no definite D call. The CDR3 length is 13 residues. V was trimmed by 4 bases and J by 5 bases, leaving 14 bases between them. CDR1 and CDR2 from the germline V gene are GTSNPN and SVGIG (reference sequence). The CDR3 nucleotides are TGTGCCTGGACCCCCGGCCCGGCGGAGACCCAGTACTTC. Protein: CAWTPGPAETQYF. The full variable domain, its missing parts supplied by reference TRBV30 and TRBJ2-5, is SQTIHQWPATLVQPVGSPLSLECTVEGTSNPNLYWYRQAAGRGLQLLFYSVGIGQISSEVPQNLSASRPQDRQFILSSKKLLLSDSGFYLCAWTPGPAETQYFGPGTRLLVL.

This clonotype was found a few times. The chain has TRBV7-9 and TRBJ2-5, with D possibly being TRBD1 (5 bases). The V end lost 0 bases, the J end lost 4 bases, and 9 bases lay between the germline ends. Germline V lookup: CDR1 SEHNR, CDR2 FQNEAQ (reference sequence). This CDR3 is built from 14 residues. DNA of the CDR3: TGTGCCAGCAGCTTAGCCGCAGGGCGAGAGACCCAGTACTTC. Its protein is CASSLAAGRETQYF.

The rearrangement uses TRBV10-1 and TRBJ2-6; D ambiguous. Trimming removed 0 bases from V and 2 bases from J, with 8 bases in between. This CDR3 comprises 16 residues. CDR1 and CDR2 (germline): WNHNN, SYGVQD (reference sequence). CDR3 DNA: TGCGCCAGCAGTGAGTCCGTAGGGACTGGGGCCAACGTCCTGACTTTC. This sequence encodes CASSESVGTGANVLTF.

This clonotype was detected only once. The J gene is TRBJ2-1, the V gene TRBV4-1, with TRBD2 matching over 10 bases. V shed 1 base, J shed 3 bases, and the junction held 6 bases outside the gene matches. This CDR3 spans 17 amino acids. CDR1 and CDR2 from the germline V gene are MGHRA and YSYEKL. CDR3 in amino acids: CASSQARTSGYYNEQFF. CDR3 nucleotide sequence: TGCGCCAGCAGCCAAGCTAGGACTAGCGGATACTACAATGAGCAGTTCTTC.

The rearrangement joins TRBV20-1 to TRBJ2-1; 9 bases agree with TRBD1. Per germline, CDR1 DFQATT and CDR2 SNEGSKA (reference sequence). CDR3 length: 14 amino acids. CDR3 loop: CSLSGTGSPNEQFF. The CDR3 bases are TGCAGCCTATCCGGGACAGGGAGCCCTAATGAGCAGTTCTTC.

J is TRBJ2-6 and V is TRBV7-9; D is perhaps TRBD2 (8 bases). This CDR3 comprises 19 residues. Trimming left V 2 bases short and J 0 bases short, with 17 bases between. Germline V CDR1 and CDR2: SEHNR, FQNEAQ (reference sequence). The CDR3 region is CASSLPPGGGSSGANVLTF. CDR3 nucleotide sequence: TGTGCCAGCAGCTTACCTCCGGGAGGGGGCAGCTCTGGGGCCAACGTCCTGACTTTC.

The V and J genes are TRBV7-2 and TRBJ1-1; TRBD1 aligns across 7 bases. V dropped 2 bases and J dropped 0; count of bases not matched to a gene: 3. Germline V CDR1 and CDR2: SGHTA, FQGNSA. This CDR3 contains 15 residues. The CDR3 DNA sequence: TGTGCCAGCAGCTTAACAGGGGCTATGAACACTGAAGCTTTCTTT. This gives the protein CASSLTGAMNTEAFF.

The chain employs TRBV3-1 and TRBJ1-5; D is perhaps TRBD1 (6 bases). Germline V gives CDR1 LGHDT, CDR2 YNNKEL (reference sequence). V dropped 4 bases and J dropped 4 bases, with 8 bases sitting between them. The CDR3 is made up of 13 amino acids. CDR3 amino acids: CASSRQENQPQHF. For the CDR3, the DNA is TGTGCCAGCAGCCGACAGGAGAATCAGCCCCAGCATTTT.

The rearrangement uses TRBV10-3 and TRBJ2-1; 13 nucleotides match TRBD2. From germline, CDR1 is ENHRY and CDR2 SYGVKD. Trimming at V came to 5 bases and at J to 1 base, leaving 8 bases not matched to a gene. The CDR3 has 18 residues. The CDR3 loop reads CAISPGLAGPISYNEQFF. CDR3 coding DNA: TGTGCCATCAGTCCGGGACTAGCGGGGCCCATATCCTACAATGAGCAGTTCTTC.

The chain links TRBV20-1 to TRBJ2-5; 12 bases line up with TRBD2. CDR3 length: 15 amino acids. V dropped 5 bases and J dropped 0; count of bases not matched to a gene: 4. Germline-derived CDR1 and CDR2 are DFQATT and SNEGSKA (reference sequence). The CDR3 DNA reads as TGCAGTGCTTTCCGACTAGCGGGGGACCAAGAGACCCAGTACTTC. It is translated as CSAFRLAGDQETQYF.

J is TRBJ2-3 and V is TRBV7-2; D is ambiguous. V shed 5 bases and J shed 7 bases, with 13 bases lying between them. CDR1 SGHTA and CDR2 FQGNSA come from the germline V gene. This CDR3 is built from 13 residues. CDR3 sequence reads: CASSPKPTHTQYF. CDR3 nucleotides: TGTGCCAGCAGCCCCAAACCGACCCATACGCAGTATTTT.

This rearrangement joins TRBV7-2 to TRBJ2-2; possibly TRBD1 or TRBD2 for D (5 bases each). The CDR3 runs 13 residues. Per germline, CDR1 SGHTA and CDR2 FQGNSA. V was cut by 11 bases and J by 4 bases, with 14 bases left in between. The CDR3 sequence: CAPGTATTGELFF. The DNA for the CDR3 is TGTGCCCCCGGGACCGCAACCACCGGGGAGCTGTTTTTT.

The chain employs TRBV4-1 and TRBJ1-3; D remains unclear. V lost 2 bases to trimming and J lost 1 base, with 9 bases between them. The CDR3 runs 15 residues. CDR1 is MGHRA and CDR2 is YSYEKL in the germline V gene. CDR3 in amino acids: CASSQKDPSGNTIYF. CDR3 sequence (DNA): TGCGCCAGCAGCCAAAAGGACCCTTCTGGAAACACCATATATTTT.

V usage is TRBV20-1 and J usage is TRBJ2-7; 14 bases are shared with TRBD2. J gave up 6 bases and V 3 bases, and 4 bases lay outside the gene matches. Germline V gives CDR1 DFQATT, CDR2 SNEGSKA (reference sequence). The CDR3 covers 14 residues. The CDR3 region has the DNA TGCAGTGCTAGTCCCGGGACTAGCGGGGGCGAGCAGTACTTC. Its translation: CSASPGTSGGEQYF.

V usage is TRBV28 and J usage is TRBJ1-2; possibly TRBD1 for D (5 bases). The ends were cut back, 2 bases at V and 4 bases at J, with 8 bases in the middle. Germline V lookup: CDR1 MDHEN, CDR2 SYDVKM. This CDR3 is 13 amino acids long. CDR3 region: CASSLRQIYGYTF. CDR3 in DNA: TGTGCCAGCAGTTTACGACAGATCTATGGCTACACCTTC.

The rearrangement links TRBV5-1 to TRBJ2-5; maybe TRBD1 (5 bases). The CDR3 extends over 13 amino acids. V was shortened by 5 bases and J by 5 bases, with 13 bases between the two germline ends. Germline values: CDR1 SGHRS, CDR2 YFSETQ. The CDR3 DNA reads TGCGCCAGCAGGCGGAAAGGGGTTGAGACCCAGTACTTC. Protein sequence: CASRRKGVETQYF.

This clonotype was counted once. The chain links TRBV15 to TRBJ2-2, with D tentatively TRBD1 (5 bases). Germline-derived CDR1 and CDR2 are LNHNV and YYDKDF (reference sequence). The CDR3 runs 17 residues. The V and J ends lost 2 bases and 0 bases respectively, with 13 bases between them. CDR3 region: CATSRFTGTSNTGELFF. The CDR3 DNA is TGTGCCACCAGCAGATTCACAGGAACCTCGAACACCGGGGAGCTGTTTTTT.

The gene calls are TRBV20-1 and TRBJ2-7; no clear D. Trimming pared 6 bases from V and 0 bases from J, leaving 9 bases between. CDR3 length equals 12 residues. The germline CDR1 and CDR2 sequences are DFQATT and SNEGSKA (reference sequence). The CDR3 DNA sequence: TGCAGTGCCCGCCGGGCCTCCTACGAGCAGTACTTC. As protein: CSARRASYEQYF.

V usage is TRBV20-1 and J usage is TRBJ2-3; perhaps TRBD2 as D (5 bases). Germline assignment: CDR1 DFQATT and CDR2 SNEGSKA (reference sequence). Trimming took off 5 bases at V and 4 bases at J, with 19 bases between the two ends. CDR3 length: 15 amino acids. The CDR3 loop reads CSAWTLRSSPDTQYF. The CDR3 nucleotides are TGCAGTGCTTGGACTTTGCGGAGCAGCCCAGATACGCAGTATTTT.

This chain uses TRBV20-1 with TRBJ2-3, with 7 bases aligning to TRBD2. Germline CDR1 is DFQATT and CDR2 is SNEGSKA (reference sequence). The CDR3 totals 15 residues. Trimming at V came to 1 base and at J to 1 base, leaving 5 bases not matched to a gene. CDR3 bases: TGCAGTGCTAGAGCCCCACGGGAGGGCACAGATACGCAGTATTTT. Amino acids: CSARAPREGTDTQYF.

The rearrangement uses TRBV18 and TRBJ2-7, with D maybe TRBD2 (6 bases). CDR1 and CDR2 from the germline V gene are KGHSH and LQKENI. Trimming took 3 bases from V and 7 from J, leaving 19 bases between them. CDR3 length: 15 amino acids. CDR3 sequence reads: CASSPGDRIRGEQYF. CDR3 DNA sequence: TGTGCCAGCTCACCCGGAGACCGGATCCGGGGGGAGCAGTACTTC.